These 26 T cell receptor beta chains share one sample of origin, sequenced in a study of PD-L1 blockade in urothelial cancer. Time point denoted: peripheral blood 6 weeks after treatment start. Libraries were prepared by immunoSEQ multiplex PCR; TCRdb keeps only in-frame clonotypes and omits some of them. The sample holds some 110,000 clones, more than 85% seen once. Sequencing used PBMCs, obtained around atezolizumab (anti-PD-L1) treatment. The source of these receptors is a man between 60 and 75 years old with urothelial cancer.

The chain recombines TRBV7-6 with TRBJ1-5; D uncertain. The CDR3 is 13 residues long. V shed 5 bases and J shed 4 bases, with 9 bases lying between them. Germline CDR1 reads SGHVS; CDR2 reads FNYEAQ. In nucleotides, the CDR3 is TGTGCCAGCAGCGGAATCGGGAATCAGCCCCAGCATTTT. Translating gives CASSGIGNQPQHF.

V and J are TRBV4-3 and TRBJ2-1, with 8 bases identical to TRBD2. Trimming removed 4 bases from V and 4 bases from J; junction bases left unmatched: 12. Germline V gene sequence: CDR1 LGHNA, CDR2 YSLEER. The length of the CDR3 is 17 residues. The CDR3 DNA follows: TGCGCCAGCAGCCCTCGATACGTAGCGGGGTCATACAATGAGCAGTTCTTC. As protein: CASSPRYVAGSYNEQFF.

This rearrangement joins TRBV7-3 to TRBJ1-1; 9 nucleotides align to TRBD1. V trimming: 4 bases; J trimming: 4 bases; junction bases outside the gene matches: 4. This CDR3 spans 14 amino acids. Looked up from germline, CDR1 is SGHTA and CDR2 is FQGTGA. CDR3 nucleotide sequence: TGTGCCAGCAGCTCCACAGGGGGCACCACTGAAGCTTTCTTT. It encodes CASSSTGGTTEAFF.

The chain joins TRBV5-1 to TRBJ2-1; 11 bases map to TRBD2. Losses at the gene ends were 0 bases for V and 7 bases for J; bases not matched to a gene: 6. From germline, CDR1 is SGHRS and CDR2 YFSETQ. The CDR3 consists of 16 residues. The DNA for the CDR3 is TGCGCCAGCAGCTTGGGGCCACTAGCGGGAGTTAATGAGCAGTTCTTC. It yields the protein CASSLGPLAGVNEQFF. The full variable domain, with the rest looked up from reference TRBV5-1 and TRBJ2-1, is KAGVTQTPRYLIKTRGQQVTLSCSPISGHRSVSWYQQTPGQGLQFLFEYFSETQRNKGNFPGRFSGRQFSNSRSEMNVSTLELGDSALYLCASSLGPLAGVNEQFFGPGTRLTVL.

The sample holds one count of this clone. The V call is TRBV16, the J call TRBJ1-1; TRBD1 agrees at 12 bases. Unmatched junction bases numbered 16, after V lost 4 bases and J lost 4 bases. CDR3 length equals 19 residues. CDR1 is KGHSY, CDR2 FQNENV, per germline. CDR3 amino acids: CASSRVRGTGGRKGTEAFF. DNA for the CDR3: TGTGCCAGCAGCCGCGTTCGAGGGACAGGGGGCAGGAAGGGCACTGAAGCTTTCTTT.

The rearrangement joins TRBV7-9 to TRBJ2-7, with TRBD2 matching over 13 bases. This CDR3 is 19 amino acids long. Trimming removed 4 bases from V and 7 bases from J; junction bases left unmatched: 19. CDR1 is SEHNR and CDR2 is FQNEAQ in the germline V gene (reference sequence). The CDR3 DNA reads TGTGCCAGCAGCTCCCCCCTGACTAGCGGGGGGCCCGGTGGAGGTGAGCAGTACTTC. Residues: CASSSPLTSGGPGGGEQYF.

The chain recombines TRBV27 with TRBJ2-1; TRBD1 might be the D (6 bases). This CDR3 region has 15 residues. V lost 3 bases and J 0 bases, leaving 9 bases between the germline ends. From germline, CDR1 is MNHEY and CDR2 SMNVEV (reference sequence). The chain's CDR3 is CASSLETGSYNEQFF. The CDR3 DNA follows: TGTGCCAGCAGTTTGGAGACAGGCTCCTACAATGAGCAGTTCTTC.

The chain carries TRBV6-5 and TRBJ1-1, with D possibly being TRBD1 (5 bases). This CDR3 contains 14 residues. CDR1 and CDR2 (germline): MNHEY, SVGAGI. Deletions cut 0 bases from V and 4 bases from J, with 9 bases between. The CDR3 loop reads CASSYSDTLTEAFF. CDR3 sequence (DNA): TGTGCCAGCAGTTACTCGGACACCCTCACTGAAGCTTTCTTT.

The chain has TRBV4-2 and TRBJ2-7; D is unclear. The V end was cut by 0 bases, the J end by 10 bases, with 16 bases between. CDR1 and CDR2 from the germline V gene are LGHNA and YNFKEQ. The CDR3 loop spans 14 amino acids. In DNA, the CDR3 is TGTGCCAGCAGCCAAGAGCGAACTACCCGAGGACAGTACTTC. Amino acid sequence: CASSQERTTRGQYF.

The chain has TRBV5-1 and TRBJ2-7, with 9 positions matching TRBD1. This CDR3 contains 15 residues. J was trimmed by 3 bases and V by 1 base; bases with no gene match: 5. The germline V gene has CDR1 SGHRS and CDR2 YFSETQ. The CDR3 DNA sequence: TGCGCCAGCAGCTTGTCGGGGACAGGGCTCTACGAGCAGTACTTC. It encodes CASSLSGTGLYEQYF.

V is TRBV6-1 and J is TRBJ2-7, with D unclear. From germline, CDR1 is MNHNS and CDR2 SASEGT. The CDR3 runs 15 residues. V dropped 3 bases and J dropped 3 bases, with 15 bases sitting between them. CDR3 sequence reads: CASSETQSPLYEQYF. CDR3 nucleotides: TGTGCCAGCAGTGAGACTCAATCCCCTCTCTACGAGCAGTACTTC.

The V gene is TRBV19, the J gene TRBJ1-1, with no clear D. The V end was cut by 3 bases, the J end by 5 bases, with 13 bases between. The CDR3 loop spans 14 amino acids. Germline V gene data show CDR1 as LNHDA and CDR2 as SQIVND (reference sequence). The CDR3 DNA follows: TGTGCCAGTAGTATTAGGAAGAGAGGGACTGAAGCTTTCTTT. It codes for CASSIRKRGTEAFF.

CDR3 in DNA: TGTGCCAGCAGCCTACACAGTGACACCATATATTTT. Its protein product is CASSLHSDTIYF. This sequence joins TRBV7-9 and TRBJ1-3; the D is unclear. CDR3 length equals 12 residues. Deletions cut 5 bases from V and 8 bases from J, with 10 bases between. The germline V gene has CDR1 SEHNR and CDR2 FQNEAQ (reference sequence).

The chain recombines TRBV7-6 with TRBJ1-1; D not certain. V was trimmed by 1 base and J by 1 base, leaving 13 bases between them. CDR1 is SGHVS and CDR2 is FNYEAQ in the germline V gene. The CDR3 covers 16 residues. CDR3 in amino acids: CASSLEVGSENTEAFF. The CDR3 DNA is TGTGCCAGCAGCTTAGAAGTTGGGAGTGAGAACACTGAAGCTTTCTTT. Full variable domain (rest looked up from reference TRBV7-6 and TRBJ1-1): GAGVSQSPRYKVTKRGQDVALRCDPISGHVSLYWYRQALGQGPEFLTYFNYEAQQDKSGLPNDRFSAERPEGSISTLTIQRTEQRDSAMYRCASSLEVGSENTEAFFGQGTRLTVV.

CDR3 sequence (DNA): TGTGCCAGCTCACGCTCTAGCGGGAGGGCAGAGGAGCAGTACTTC. This sequence encodes CASSRSSGRAEEQYF. The V call is TRBV18, the J call TRBJ2-7; 12 bases align to TRBD2. The CDR3 is 15 residues long. V shed 4 bases and J 7 bases; nucleotides not matched to a gene: 8. Per the germline V gene, CDR1 is KGHSH and CDR2 is LQKENI.

The rearrangement joins TRBV2 to TRBJ1-5, with TRBD1 identical over 9 bases. The germline V gene encodes CDR1 SNHLY and CDR2 FYNNEI. The J segment lost 7 bases and the V segment lost 3 bases, leaving 4 bases of the junction unmatched. The CDR3 contains 14 residues. CDR3 region: CASSDTGGRQPQHF. In DNA form, the CDR3 reads TGTGCCAGCAGTGACACAGGGGGCAGGCAGCCCCAGCATTTT.

The genes are TRBV2 and TRBJ2-5; TRBD2 might be the D (5 bases). V was cut by 8 bases and J by 5 bases, with 12 bases left in between. From germline, CDR1 is SNHLY and CDR2 FYNNEI. The CDR3 totals 12 residues. CDR3 sequence reads: CASGRVGETQYF. The CDR3 nucleotides read TGTGCCAGCGGGAGAGTGGGGGAGACCCAGTACTTC.

This clone appeared a single time. This rearrangement joins TRBV28 to TRBJ2-6; D uncertain. Trimming left V 3 bases short and J 1 base short, with 7 bases between. This CDR3 has 15 amino acids. In germline, CDR1 is MDHEN, CDR2 SYDVKM. CDR3 residues: CASSLVTSGANVLTF. The CDR3 DNA follows: TGTGCCAGCAGTTTGGTCACTTCTGGGGCCAACGTCCTGACTTTC.

V usage is TRBV6-5 and J usage is TRBJ2-7; no clear D gene. This CDR3 contains 11 residues. V was clipped by 4 bases and J by 3 bases, with 4 bases between them. Germline CDR1 is MNHEY and CDR2 is SVGAGI. The CDR3 sequence: CASSFGYEQYF. As DNA, the CDR3 is TGTGCCAGCAGTTTCGGCTACGAGCAGTACTTC.

The J gene is TRBJ1-5, the V gene TRBV7-8; the match to TRBD1 covers 10 bases. This CDR3 is built from 16 residues. The V gene end was trimmed by 5 bases and the J gene end by 4 bases; junction bases not matched to a gene: 8. The germline V gene encodes CDR1 SGHVS and CDR2 FQNEAQ. CDR3 sequence: CASSAGTGALNQPQHF. The CDR3 nucleotides read TGTGCCAGCAGCGCCGGGACAGGGGCCTTGAATCAGCCCCAGCATTTT. Supplemented by reference TRBV7-8 and TRBJ1-5, the full variable domain reads GAGVSQSPRYKVAKRGQDVALRCDPISGHVSLFWYQQALGQGPEFLTYFQNEAQLDKSGLPSDRFFAERPEGSVSTLKIQRTQQEDSAVYLCASSAGTGALNQPQHFGDGTRLSIL.

This chain connects TRBV18 to TRBJ2-5; possible D gene TRBD2, 5 bases. V was pared by 3 bases and J by 5 bases, with 16 bases between. The V gene's germline CDR1 is KGHSH and CDR2 LQKENI. The CDR3 consists of 15 residues. The CDR3 reads CASSPRGGEMETQYF. CDR3 in DNA: TGTGCCAGCTCACCGCGTGGAGGAGAGATGGAGACCCAGTACTTC.

This chain joins TRBV28 and TRBJ1-1; 11 nucleotides line up with TRBD1. Germline V CDR1 and CDR2: MDHEN, SYDVKM. Unmatched junction bases numbered 9, after V lost 4 bases and J lost 11 bases. CDR3 length: 14 amino acids. CDR3 in amino acids: CASSSSGTGGGAFF. In DNA, the CDR3 is TGTGCCAGCAGTTCCTCCGGGACAGGGGGTGGGGCTTTCTTT.

This chain links TRBV5-1 with TRBJ1-1; D is perhaps TRBD1 (5 bases). The CDR3 runs 15 residues. CDR1 and CDR2 from the germline V gene are SGHRS and YFSETQ. V shed 0 bases and J shed 6 bases, with 15 bases lying between them. As DNA, the CDR3 is TGCGCCAGCAGCTTGGGGCAGGGTAGAGGCGCTGAAGCTTTCTTT. Encoded protein: CASSLGQGRGAEAFF.

The chain's CDR3 is CASSVVGDEQYF. The DNA for the CDR3 is TGTGCCAGCAGTGTGGTAGGGGACGAGCAGTACTTC. The rearrangement links TRBV2 to TRBJ2-7; D might be TRBD1 (5 bases). Trimming took 4 bases from V and 5 from J, leaving 9 bases between them. The CDR3 loop spans 12 amino acids. Germline loops: CDR1 SNHLY, CDR2 FYNNEI.

The chain recombines TRBV10-1 with TRBJ2-7, with 8 bases fitting TRBD1. Unmatched junction bases numbered 4, after V lost 6 bases and J lost 3 bases. This CDR3 comprises 13 residues. The germline V gene has CDR1 WNHNN and CDR2 SYGVQD (reference sequence). CDR3 in DNA: TGCGCCAGCAGCTGGACAGGGAACTACGAGCAGTACTTC. Encoded protein: CASSWTGNYEQYF.

V is TRBV6-5 and J is TRBJ2-1; 8 nucleotides agree with TRBD2. The CDR3 loop spans 16 amino acids. Germline trimming cut 2 bases from V and 6 bases from J; bases unmatched to any gene: 9. Germline loops: CDR1 MNHEY, CDR2 SVGAGI. The CDR3 loop reads CASSYEAGVGVNEQFF. The CDR3, as DNA: TGTGCCAGCAGTTACGAAGCGGGAGTTGGGGTCAATGAGCAGTTCTTC.